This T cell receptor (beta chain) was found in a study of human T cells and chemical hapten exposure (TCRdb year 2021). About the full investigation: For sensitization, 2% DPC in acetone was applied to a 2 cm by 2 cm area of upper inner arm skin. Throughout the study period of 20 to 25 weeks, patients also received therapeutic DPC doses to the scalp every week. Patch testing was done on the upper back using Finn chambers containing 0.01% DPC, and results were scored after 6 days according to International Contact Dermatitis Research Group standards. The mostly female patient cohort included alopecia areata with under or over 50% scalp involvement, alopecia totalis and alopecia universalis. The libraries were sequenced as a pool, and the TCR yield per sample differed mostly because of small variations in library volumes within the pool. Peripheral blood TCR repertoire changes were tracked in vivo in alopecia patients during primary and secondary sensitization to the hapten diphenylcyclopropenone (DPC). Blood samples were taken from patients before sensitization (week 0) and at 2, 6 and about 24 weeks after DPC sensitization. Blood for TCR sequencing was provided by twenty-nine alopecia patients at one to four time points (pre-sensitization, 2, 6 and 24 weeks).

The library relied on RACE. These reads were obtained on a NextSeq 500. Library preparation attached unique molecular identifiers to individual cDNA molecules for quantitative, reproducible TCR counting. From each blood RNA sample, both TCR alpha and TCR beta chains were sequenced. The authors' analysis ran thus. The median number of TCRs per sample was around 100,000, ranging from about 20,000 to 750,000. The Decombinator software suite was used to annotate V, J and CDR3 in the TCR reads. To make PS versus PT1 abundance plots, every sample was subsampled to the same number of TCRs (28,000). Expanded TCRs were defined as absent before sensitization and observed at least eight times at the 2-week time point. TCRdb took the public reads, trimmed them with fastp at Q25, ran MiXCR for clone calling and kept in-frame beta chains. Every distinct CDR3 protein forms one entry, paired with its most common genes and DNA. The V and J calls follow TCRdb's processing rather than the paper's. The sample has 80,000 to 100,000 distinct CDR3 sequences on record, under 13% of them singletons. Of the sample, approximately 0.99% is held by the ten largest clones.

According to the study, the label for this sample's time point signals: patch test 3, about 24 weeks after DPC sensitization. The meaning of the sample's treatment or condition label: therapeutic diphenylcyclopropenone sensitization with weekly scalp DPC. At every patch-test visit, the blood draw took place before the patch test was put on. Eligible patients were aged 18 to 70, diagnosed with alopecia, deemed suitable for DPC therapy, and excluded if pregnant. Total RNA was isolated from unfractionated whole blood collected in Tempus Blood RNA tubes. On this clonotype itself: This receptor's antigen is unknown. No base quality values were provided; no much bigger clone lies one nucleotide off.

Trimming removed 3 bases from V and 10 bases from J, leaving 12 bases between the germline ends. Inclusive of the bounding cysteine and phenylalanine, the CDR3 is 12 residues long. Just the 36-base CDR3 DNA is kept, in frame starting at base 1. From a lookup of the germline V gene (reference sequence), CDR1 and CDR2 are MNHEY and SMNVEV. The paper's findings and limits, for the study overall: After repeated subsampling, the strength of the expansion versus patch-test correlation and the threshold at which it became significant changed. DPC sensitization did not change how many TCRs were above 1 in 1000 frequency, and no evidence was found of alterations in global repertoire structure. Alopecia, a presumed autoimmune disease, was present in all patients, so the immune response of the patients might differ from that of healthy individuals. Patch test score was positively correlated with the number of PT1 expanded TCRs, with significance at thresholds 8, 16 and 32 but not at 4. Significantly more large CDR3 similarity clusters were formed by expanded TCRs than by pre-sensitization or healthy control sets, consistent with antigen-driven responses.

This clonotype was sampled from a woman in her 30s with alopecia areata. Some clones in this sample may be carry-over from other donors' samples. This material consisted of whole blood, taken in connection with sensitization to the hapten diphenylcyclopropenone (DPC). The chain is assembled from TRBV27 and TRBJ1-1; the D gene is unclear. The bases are TGTGCCAGCAGTTTGCGTGGGCAAATAGCTTTCTTT. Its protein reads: CASSLRGQIAFF.